This passage covers 17 T cell receptor beta chains from one sample sequenced in a study of T cell repertoires in cytomegalovirus infection. MiXCR, applied by TCRdb to the reads, yields one record per CDR3 protein. The sample contains about 490,000 distinct CDR3 sequences, 15% to 20% of which appear only once. Specimen: CD8+ T cells from PBMCs. Receptor source: a human donor in good health (CMV status not recorded). Some clones in this sample may be carry-over from other donors' samples.

In this sample, this clonotype turned up many times. V and J are TRBV6-1 and TRBJ2-7; 9 nucleotides align to TRBD1. Per the germline V gene, CDR1 is MNHNS and CDR2 is SASEGT. The CDR3 is made up of 14 amino acids. With V trimmed by 5 bases and J by 5 bases, 7 bases remained unmatched. This CDR3 is CASSTGTGLHEQYF. The CDR3 DNA sequence: TGTGCCAGCAGTACCGGGACAGGGCTCCACGAGCAGTACTTC.

This clonotype was seen more than once but under ten times. This chain links TRBV24-1 with TRBJ2-3; TRBD1 aligns across 9 bases. The germline CDR1 and CDR2 sequences are KGHDR and SFDVKD. With V trimmed by 4 bases and J by 1 base, 8 bases remained unmatched. The CDR3 spans 17 residues. The CDR3 here is CATSDRGQGLGTDTQYF. The CDR3 nucleotides are TGTGCCACCAGTGACCGGGGACAGGGTTTGGGCACAGATACGCAGTATTTT.

This clonotype was observed a handful of times. The chain joins TRBV28 to TRBJ2-3; the D gene is possibly TRBD2 (6 bases). The CDR3 totals 15 residues. The germline V gene has CDR1 MDHEN and CDR2 SYDVKM. The V gene lost 1 base and the J gene lost 2 bases, with 10 bases spanning the gap. CDR3 bases: TGTGCCAGCAGTTTATTGGCTAGCGCCACAGATACGCAGTATTTT. Its protein product is CASSLLASATDTQYF.

The V gene is TRBV19, the J gene TRBJ2-7; TRBD2 agrees at 7 bases. The V and J ends lost 2 bases and 2 bases, in that order; junction bases with no gene match: 6. Germline V gives CDR1 LNHDA, CDR2 SQIVND (reference sequence). The length of the CDR3 is 15 residues. CDR3: CASSILRGGAYEQYF. CDR3 in DNA: TGTGCCAGTAGTATACTGCGTGGGGGGGCCTACGAGCAGTACTTC.

V usage is TRBV6-5 and J usage is TRBJ1-3, with TRBD1 as a possible D gene (6 bases). Deletions cut 4 bases from V and 0 bases from J, with 10 bases between. Germline values: CDR1 MNHEY, CDR2 SVGAGI. The CDR3 sequence is 15 residues long. CDR3 protein: CASSSTGISGNTIYF. CDR3 DNA: TGTGCCAGCAGTTCTACAGGGATCTCTGGAAACACCATATATTTT.

With regard to this clonotype: A much larger clone is a single base away; this may be a read error. The rearrangement uses TRBV12-3 or TRBV12-4 and TRBJ2-7; 9 nucleotides agree with TRBD2. CDR3 length: 17 residues. The CDR3 region is CASSHWAETSGFYVQYF. The CDR3 DNA sequence: TGTGCCAGCAGTCATTGGGCCGAAACTAGCGGGTTTTACGTGCAGTACTTC.

This clonotype has a handful of counts. The chain links TRBV2 to TRBJ2-3; 12 bases are a match to TRBD2. Germline V gives CDR1 SNHLY, CDR2 FYNNEI. The trim removed 3 bases at V and 0 bases at J, leaving 7 bases unmatched. CDR3 length equals 18 residues. The CDR3 loop reads CASSEWTSGVPSTDTQYF. The CDR3 bases are TGTGCCAGCAGTGAGTGGACTAGCGGGGTCCCGAGCACAGATACGCAGTATTTT.

This clonotype was seen more than once but under ten times. This chain joins TRBV6-5 and TRBJ1-1, with 8 bases that match TRBD1. The germline gives CDR1 MNHEY, CDR2 SVGAGI. V lost 0 bases to trimming and J lost 4 bases; unmatched junction nucleotides: 4. The CDR3 sequence is 15 residues long. CDR3 nucleotide sequence: TGTGCCAGCAGTTACTCGGGGACAGGCCCCACTGAAGCTTTCTTT. This codes for CASSYSGTGPTEAFF.

This clonotype was counted ten times or more. The CDR3 nucleotides read TGTGCCAGCAGTGGTTACAGGGCGGAGAGCACTGAAGCTTTCTTT. Protein product: CASSGYRAESTEAFF. The V gene is TRBV28, the J gene TRBJ1-1, with D perhaps TRBD1 (6 bases). Germline V gene lookup returns CDR1 MDHEN and CDR2 SYDVKM. The CDR3 loop spans 15 amino acids. V lost 5 bases, J lost 4 bases, and 17 bases lay in between.

This chain connects TRBV7-4 to TRBJ2-7; no firm D call. V was shortened by 2 bases and J by 0 bases, with 8 bases between the two germline ends. CDR3 size: 14 residues. Germline loops: CDR1 SGHVT, CDR2 SQSDAQ. CDR3 loop: CASSLSWISYEQYF. CDR3 sequence (DNA): TGTGCCAGCAGCTTAAGTTGGATCTCCTACGAGCAGTACTTC.

This rearrangement joins TRBV12-3 or TRBV12-4 to TRBJ1-1; 12 bases are shared with TRBD1. The CDR3 loop spans 16 amino acids. V shed 5 bases and J 5 bases; nucleotides not matched to a gene: 9. The CDR3 reads CASSLRDRGQVTEAFF. The CDR3 nucleotides are TGTGCCAGCAGTCTCCGGGACAGGGGGCAAGTAACTGAAGCTTTCTTT.

This clonotype was counted ten times or more. The chain has TRBV11-1 and TRBJ2-1; D is ambiguous. The V end was cut by 5 bases, the J end by 10 bases, with 12 bases between. The V gene's germline CDR1 is SGHAT and CDR2 FQDESV (reference sequence). This CDR3 region has 12 residues. CDR3 region: CASSTRRFEQFF. In nucleotides, the CDR3 is TGTGCCAGCAGCACCCGGCGATTCGAGCAGTTCTTC.

The V gene is TRBV27, the J gene TRBJ2-5; no reliable D call. CDR1 MNHEY and CDR2 SMNVEV come from the germline V gene (reference sequence). The CDR3 extends over 11 amino acids. V dropped 7 bases and J dropped 4 bases, with 7 bases sitting between them. CDR3 protein: CASKLGETQYF. The CDR3 DNA reads TGTGCCAGCAAGTTAGGAGAGACCCAGTACTTC.

There are many counts of this clonotype. The rearrangement joins TRBV12-3 or TRBV12-4 to TRBJ2-3, with D unresolved. This CDR3 is 13 amino acids long. V lost 4 bases and J lost 3, with 8 bases in between. CDR3 nucleotide sequence: TGTGCCAGCAGTTCGGGTCAAACAGATACGCAGTATTTT. This gives the protein CASSSGQTDTQYF.

This chain connects TRBV30 to TRBJ2-7; perhaps TRBD1 as D (5 bases). The CDR3 has 13 amino acids. Between the trimmed V and J ends, which lost 5 bases and 5 bases, there was a span of 16 bases. CDR1 and CDR2 (germline): GTSNPN, SVGIG (reference sequence). The chain's CDR3 is CAWCKGVWDEQYF. The CDR3 DNA reads as TGTGCCTGGTGCAAAGGGGTCTGGGACGAGCAGTACTTC.

This clonotype was recorded a few times. The V call is TRBV28, the J call TRBJ1-2; 9 bases map to TRBD1. Trimming cost V 6 bases and J 3 bases; bases outside gene matches: 8. Germline V gene sequence: CDR1 MDHEN, CDR2 SYDVKM. The CDR3 loop spans 15 amino acids. DNA for the CDR3: TGTGCCAGCAGACCCGGGACAGGGCGTCACTATGGCTACACCTTC. Its translation is CASRPGTGRHYGYTF.

The chain recombines TRBV12-3 or TRBV12-4 with TRBJ2-1, with 8 bases identical to TRBD2. This CDR3 is 15 amino acids long. Trimming cost V 6 bases and J 4 bases; bases outside gene matches: 8. CDR3 residues: CASSPATSAYNEQFF. As DNA, the CDR3 is TGTGCCAGCAGCCCCGCGACTAGCGCATACAATGAGCAGTTCTTC.